Following are 19 T cell receptor beta chains from one sample sequenced in a study of blood T cell repertoires in COVID-19. Sequenced by immunoSEQ multiplex PCR; TCRdb stores in-frame clones only, minus some. The table records about 93,000 clones, approximately 90% of them present only once. Sequencing was done on a sample of peripheral blood. These receptors were collected from a man aged 45-65 years with acute or convalescent COVID-19.

This chain links TRBV6-6 with TRBJ2-2, with unresolved D. Germline CDR1 is MNHNY and CDR2 is SVGAGI (reference sequence). V shed 2 bases and J shed 1 base, with 11 bases lying between them. The CDR3 spans 16 residues. The CDR3 region is CASSYPPTENTGELFF. Here the CDR3 DNA reads TGTGCCAGCAGTTACCCCCCCACAGAGAACACCGGGGAGCTGTTTTTT.

This clone was counted once. The rearrangement joins TRBV21-1 to TRBJ2-3; the DNA was not compared with TRBD2, the D call given in the table. TRBV21-1 constitutes a pseudogene. CDR3 length: 17 amino acids. CDR3 sequence reads: CASSKKDLLLAAYTQYF. The CDR3 DNA follows: TGTGCCAGCAGCAAAAAGGATCTATTACTAGCGGCCTATACGCAGTATTTT.

This clone is a singleton in its sample. The chain combines TRBV7-3 with TRBJ2-1, with 14 nucleotides matching TRBD2. V lost 2 bases to trimming and J lost 8 bases; unmatched junction nucleotides: 8. Per germline, CDR1 SGHTA and CDR2 FQGTGA. CDR3 size: 17 residues. The CDR3: CASSLQGGTSGSYEQFF. CDR3 sequence (DNA): TGTGCCAGCAGCTTACAGGGGGGGACTAGCGGGAGCTATGAGCAGTTCTTC. The complete variable domain, with remaining parts taken from reference TRBV7-3 and TRBJ2-1, reads GAGVSQTPSNKVTEKGKYVELRCDPISGHTALYWYRQSLGQGPEFLIYFQGTGAADDSGLPNDRFFAVRPEGSVSTLKIQRTERGDSAVYLCASSLQGGTSGSYEQFFGPGTRLTVL.

The table lists this clone with a count of one. The J gene is TRBJ2-3, the V gene TRBV2; 10 nucleotides match TRBD1. The CDR3 contains 15 residues. V lost 7 bases, J lost 5 bases, and 9 bases stayed unmatched. The germline V gene encodes CDR1 SNHLY and CDR2 FYNNEI. The CDR3 DNA follows: TGTGCCAGCACTATAGACAGGGGGCAAGGAGATACGCAGTATTTT. It is translated as CASTIDRGQGDTQYF.

This chain uses TRBV7-4 with TRBJ2-3; TRBD2 aligns across 14 bases. Germline loops: CDR1 SGHVT, CDR2 SQSDAQ. The CDR3 has 19 residues. The ends lost 5 bases at V and 1 base at J; junction bases unmatched: 11. CDR3 DNA: TGTGCCAGCAGCCCTCGACTAGCGGGGGGGCCCTGGGGCACAGATACGCAGTATTTT. Translated: CASSPRLAGGPWGTDTQYF.

The rearrangement joins TRBV2 to TRBJ2-2; a possible D gene is TRBD2 (5 bases). The CDR3 consists of 15 residues. Per germline, CDR1 SNHLY and CDR2 FYNNEI. V lost 0 bases and J lost 6, with 11 bases in between. The CDR3 DNA is TGTGCCAGCAGTGAAGCTCGCCTCGGGGCCGGGGAGCTGTTTTTT. Its protein is CASSEARLGAGELFF.

The chain couples TRBV4-3 to TRBJ1-6; perhaps TRBD1 as D (6 bases). V was pared by 0 bases and J by 6 bases, with 12 bases between. Germline V lookup: CDR1 LGHNA, CDR2 YSLEER. This CDR3 spans 16 amino acids. CDR3 bases: TGCGCCAGCAGCCAAGATCGACAGGATCTTAATTCACCCCTCCACTTT. This translates into CASSQDRQDLNSPLHF.

This chain joins TRBV7-2 and TRBJ2-7, with 8 nucleotides matching TRBD1. The J segment lost 2 bases and the V segment lost 5 bases, leaving 5 bases of the junction unmatched. The CDR3 loop spans 14 amino acids. Germline CDR1 and CDR2: SGHTA and FQGNSA. Here the CDR3 reads CASSPDRGPYEQYF. As DNA, the CDR3 is TGTGCCAGCAGCCCAGACAGGGGCCCCTACGAGCAGTACTTC.

CDR3 sequence: CASSASGGGYNEQFF. For the CDR3, the DNA is TGCGCCAGCAGCGCGAGCGGGGGTGGGTACAATGAGCAGTTCTTC. The V gene is TRBV5-1, the J gene TRBJ2-1; 8 bases agree with TRBD2. CDR3 size: 15 residues. The germline CDR1 and CDR2 sequences are SGHRS and YFSETQ. The trim removed 4 bases at V and 4 bases at J, leaving 7 bases unmatched.

The CDR3 DNA is TGCGCCAGCAGCCAAGAAGGGGGCGACACGCAGTATTTT. Its translation is CASSQEGGDTQYF. V and J are TRBV4-3 and TRBJ2-3; 7 nucleotides match TRBD1. The CDR3 runs 13 residues. Per the germline V gene, CDR1 is LGHNA and CDR2 is YSLEER. V lost 0 bases and J lost 9; bases outside the gene matches: 3.

The chain combines TRBV4-3 with TRBJ1-2; D gene ambiguous. The germline V gene has CDR1 LGHNA and CDR2 YSLEER. The CDR3 sequence is 17 residues long. V shed 0 bases and J shed 0 bases, with 14 bases lying between them. The CDR3, as DNA: TGCGCCAGCAGCCAAGATTGGGCGGGTCCAGCTAACTATGGCTACACCTTC. This gives the protein CASSQDWAGPANYGYTF.

The chain uses TRBV7-9 and TRBJ2-7; possible D gene TRBD1, 6 bases. Looked up from germline, CDR1 is SEHNR and CDR2 is FQNEAQ (reference sequence). There are 13 residues in the CDR3. The V and J ends lost 4 bases and 3 bases respectively, with 10 bases between them. CDR3 amino acids: CASSSTGIYEQYF. Here the CDR3 DNA reads TGTGCCAGCAGCTCGACAGGAATCTACGAGCAGTACTTC. Variable domain in full (rest from reference TRBV7-9 and TRBJ2-7): DTGVSQNPRHKITKRGQNVTFRCDPISEHNRLYWYRQTLGQGPEFLTYFQNEAQLEKSRLLSDRFSAERPKGSFSTLEIQRTEQGDSAMYLCASSSTGIYEQYFGPGTRLTVT.

The J gene is TRBJ1-2, the V gene TRBV2; D possibly corresponds to TRBD1 (5 bases). This CDR3 spans 17 amino acids. Germline CDR1 SNHLY, CDR2 FYNNEI. V was shortened by 4 bases and J by 8 bases, with 26 bases between the two germline ends. The CDR3 reads CASSVTDLYSHYGGYTF. The CDR3 nucleotides are TGTGCCAGCAGTGTGACAGACCTTTATTCCCACTATGGGGGCTACACCTTC. The variable domain in full, completed from reference TRBV2 and TRBJ1-2, reads EPEVTQTPSHQVTQMGQEVILRCVPISNHLYFYWYRQILGQKVEFLVSFYNNEISEKSEIFDDQFSVERPDGSNFTLKIRSTKLEDSAMYFCASSVTDLYSHYGGYTFGSGTRLTVV.

The CDR3: CASSESGSGRSHTQYF. The CDR3 DNA reads TGCGCCAGCAGTGAGTCGGGAAGCGGGAGGTCTCATACGCAGTATTTT. The chain has TRBV10-1 and TRBJ2-3, with 9 bases lining up with TRBD2. The germline gives CDR1 WNHNN, CDR2 SYGVQD (reference sequence). J gave up 7 bases and V 0 bases, and 8 bases lay outside the gene matches. The CDR3 spans 16 residues.

J is TRBJ2-3 and V is TRBV19; perhaps TRBD2 as D (5 bases). The CDR3 spans 16 residues. Germline assignment: CDR1 LNHDA and CDR2 SQIVND (reference sequence). V lost 4 bases, J lost 6 bases, and 20 bases lay in between. CDR3 DNA: TGTGCCAGTAGTACACCACCGACTACCCGTACGGATACGCAGTATTTT. This sequence encodes CASSTPPTTRTDTQYF.

The chain has TRBV19 and TRBJ1-1; 10 nucleotides agree with TRBD1. The CDR3 is 16 residues long. V gave up 4 bases and J gave up 4 bases; unmatched junction bases: 9. CDR1 and CDR2 from the germline V gene are LNHDA and SQIVND (reference sequence). In nucleotides, the CDR3 is TGTGCCAGTAGTACCGGGGACAGGGGAAAAGCCACTGAAGCTTTCTTT. As protein: CASSTGDRGKATEAFF.

The chain carries TRBV24-1 and TRBJ1-1; D not certain. Trimming cost V 4 bases and J 2 bases, with 13 bases left between them. The CDR3 totals 15 residues. Germline V gene lookup returns CDR1 KGHDR and CDR2 SFDVKD. CDR3 protein: CATSEKYGVNTEAFF. The CDR3 DNA sequence: TGTGCCACCAGTGAGAAATACGGGGTCAACACTGAAGCTTTCTTT.

This clone was counted once. The gene calls are TRBV19 and TRBJ2-5, with TRBD1 matching 7 bases. With 11 bases clipped from V and 0 bases from J, the junction kept 6 bases outside the gene matches. The germline gives CDR1 LNHDA, CDR2 SQIVND (reference sequence). CDR3 length equals 13 residues. CDR3 nucleotide sequence: TGTGCCGGCAGGGACAGCCACCAAGAGACCCAGTACTTC. It yields the protein CAGRDSHQETQYF.

This rearrangement joins TRBV6-5 to TRBJ2-1; possible D gene TRBD2, 5 bases. Germline values: CDR1 MNHEY, CDR2 SVGAGI. This CDR3 comprises 14 residues. V was trimmed by 7 bases and J by 2 bases, leaving 12 bases between them. The CDR3 DNA is TGTGCCAGCACCCTCAGCGGAACCTACAATGAGCAGTTCTTC. As protein: CASTLSGTYNEQFF.